Listed below are T cell receptor beta chains from one sample, sequenced in a study of cytomegalovirus exposure and HLA in healthy donors. The method was immunoSEQ multiplex PCR; TCRdb's version includes in-frame clones alone and lacks a portion of them. The sample carries 150,000 or so clones, approximately 80% recorded once. The sequencing input was PBMCs. All receptors come from a man aged 45-60 years in good health and CMV-seronegative. Each CDR3 is given with its conserved first and last residue. D genes are given only for firm matches. Clone size is stated in some rows and not others, as once, few, many or a class when expanded.

J gene | D gene | V gene | clone size | CDR3 protein | CDR3 DNA
TRBJ2-2 | TRBD1 | TRBV19 | . | CASRRQGATNTGELFF | TGTGCCAGTAGGAGACAGGGGGCTACGAACACCGGGGAGCTGTTTTTT
TRBJ1-5 | TRBD1 | TRBV28 | . | CASSKGATQSNQPQHF | TGTGCCAGCAGCAAGGGGGCCACTCAGAGCAATCAGCCCCAGCATTTT
TRBJ1-5 | . | TRBV28 | . | CASRFRGGGNSNQPQHF | TGTGCCAGCAGGTTCCGAGGGGGGGGAAATAGCAATCAGCCCCAGCATTTT
TRBJ1-1 | . | TRBV30 | . | CAWSVSGYTEAFF | TGTGCCTGGAGTGTAAGCGGGTACACTGAAGCTTTCTTT
TRBJ2-7 | . | TRBV7-9 | . | CASSPELSSYEQYF | TGTGCCAGCAGCCCGGAGTTGAGCTCCTACGAGCAGTACTTC
TRBJ2-3 | . | TRBV9 | . | CASSGLSRTDTQYF | TGTGCCAGCTCCGGACTTTCACGCACAGATACGCAGTATTTT
TRBJ2-3 | . | TRBV9 | once | CASSDGQQGSTDTQYF | TGTGCCAGCAGCGACGGACAGCAAGGGAGCACAGATACGCAGTATTTT
TRBJ1-5 | TRBD1 | TRBV6-5 | . | CASSPGQGLGQPQHF | TGTGCCAGCAGTCCGGGACAGGGGTTAGGTCAGCCCCAGCATTTT
TRBJ1-2 | . | TRBV7-2 | . | CASRRDNQRGYTF | TGTGCCAGTCGCCGGGACAATCAACGAGGCTACACCTTC
TRBJ1-5 | TRBD1 | TRBV7-6 | . | CASSLGPGTGEQPQHF | TGTGCCAGCAGCTTAGGCCCCGGGACAGGGGAGCAGCCCCAGCATTTT
TRBJ2-1 | TRBD2 | TRBV30 | . | CAWRISGGSSYNEQFF | TGTGCCTGGAGGATTAGCGGGGGGAGCTCCTACAATGAGCAGTTCTTC
TRBJ1-2 | . | TRBV7-6 | . | CASSPQGEGGPNYGYTF | TGTGCCAGCAGCCCCCAAGGGGAGGGGGGACCGAACTATGGCTACACCTTC
TRBJ2-7 | . | TRBV5-1 | . | CASSLVETGSYEQYF | TGCGCCAGCAGCTTGGTGGAGACAGGTTCCTACGAGCAGTACTTC
TRBJ1-2 | . | TRBV30 | . | CAWSGSLTGPLRGYTF | TGTGCCTGGAGCGGATCCTTGACAGGACCTCTCCGGGGCTACACCTTC
TRBJ1-2 | . | TRBV29-1 | . | CSVDGGRGALTVDTF | TGCAGCGTTGATGGGGGACGGGGGGCGCTTACCGTCGACACCTTC
TRBJ2-7 | . | TRBV6-1 | once | CASSEYRAAYEQYF | TGTGCCAGCAGTGAATACAGGGCCGCCTACGAGCAGTACTTC
TRBJ2-3 | . | TRBV13 | . | CASSLGWTDGTDTQYF | TGTGCCAGCAGCCTCGGTTGGACAGATGGCACAGATACGCAGTATTTT
TRBJ1-3 | . | TRBV6-1 | . | CASSEVGGTGNTIYF | TGTGCCAGCAGTGAAGTCGGGGGGACTGGAAACACCATATATTTT
TRBJ1-1 | . | TRBV27 | . | CASSADGRSESRVF | TGTGCCAGCAGTGCGGACGGTCGATCTGAAAGCAGGGTCTTT
TRBJ1-1 | . | TRBV9 | . | CASSPRTQTGTEAFF | TGTGCCAGCAGCCCTCGTACCCAGACAGGAACTGAAGCTTTCTTT
TRBJ1-1 | . | TRBV29-1 | . | CSVDGTRTEAFF | TGCAGCGTTGATGGGACACGCACTGAAGCTTTCTTT
TRBJ2-6 | . | TRBV28 | . | CASSHEGGANVLTF | TGTGCCAGCAGTCATGAGGGTGGGGCCAACGTCCTGACTTTC
TRBJ2-3 | . | TRBV6-5 | . | CASSLSHSDTQYF | TGTGCCAGCAGTTTATCCCACAGTGATACGCAGTATTTT
TRBJ2-3 | TRBD2 | TRBV30 | . | CAWSVGLATDTQYF | TGTGCCTGGAGTGTAGGACTAGCCACAGATACGCAGTATTTT
TRBJ1-5 | . | TRBV5-1 | . | CASSLTGPSQPQHF | TGCGCCAGCAGCTTGACAGGGCCAAGCCAGCCCCAGCATTTT
TRBJ2-5 | . | TRBV9 | . | CASSVGWTGQETQYF | TGTGCCAGCAGCGTAGGCTGGACGGGACAAGAGACCCAGTACTTC
TRBJ2-4 | . | TRBV9 | . | CASSVAITNIQYF | TGTGCCAGCAGCGTAGCTATCACGAACATTCAGTACTTC
TRBJ2-1 | . | TRBV19 | . | CASKAVSYNEQFF | TGTGCCAGTAAGGCGGTCTCCTACAATGAGCAGTTCTTC
TRBJ2-3 | TRBD2 | TRBV2 | few | CASSSSSGLADTQYF | TGTGCCAGCAGTTCTTCTAGCGGGTTAGCGGATACGCAGTATTTT
TRBJ2-2 | . | TRBV4-1 | once | CASSQTSHAGELFF | TGCGCCAGCAGCCAAACTAGTCACGCCGGGGAGCTGTTTTTT
TRBJ2-1 | TRBD2 | TRBV6-1 | . | CASSRGLAGGVEQFF | TGTGCCAGCAGCAGGGGACTAGCGGGAGGGGTTGAGCAGTTCTTC
TRBJ1-2 | . | TRBV27 | . | CASSLSRGAGYTF | TGTGCCAGCAGTTTATCACGGGGAGCTGGCTACACCTTC
TRBJ2-7 | . | TRBV5-4 | . | CASSPTGGRGEEQYF | TGTGCCAGCAGCCCAACTGGGGGGAGGGGGGAGGAGCAGTACTTC
TRBJ2-7 | . | TRBV5-5 | . | CASSSTWDIYEQYF | TGTGCCAGCAGCTCAACCTGGGACATCTACGAGCAGTACTTC
TRBJ1-2 | TRBD1 | TRBV9 | . | CASSGGDRGNYGYTF | TGTGCCAGCAGCGGAGGGGACAGGGGTAACTATGGCTACACCTTC
TRBJ2-7 | TRBD1 | TRBV19 | once | CASRTGTGVYEQYF | TGTGCCAGTAGGACCGGGACAGGGGTCTACGAGCAGTACTTC
TRBJ2-7 | TRBD2 | TRBV5-1 | . | CASSLGLAGALGTYEQYF | TGCGCCAGCAGTCTAGGGCTAGCGGGAGCCCTCGGGACCTACGAGCAGTACTTC
TRBJ2-7 | . | TRBV6-5 | . | CASSYSIDRYYEQYF | TGTGCCAGCAGTTACTCGATTGACAGGTACTACGAGCAGTACTTC
TRBJ2-5 | . | TRBV29-1 | . | CSVEDMTRSGETQYF | TGCAGCGTTGAGGATATGACGAGGTCCGGAGAGACCCAGTACTTC
TRBJ2-3 | TRBD2 | TRBV7-6 | . | CASSFGGRYSDTQYF | TGTGCCAGCAGCTTCGGCGGGAGGTATTCAGATACGCAGTATTTT
TRBJ1-1 | TRBD1 | TRBV18 | . | CASSSGQGITEAFF | TGTGCCAGCTCGTCGGGACAGGGTATCACTGAAGCTTTCTTT
TRBJ2-5 | . | TRBV14 | . | CASGPTSSETQYF | TGTGCCAGCGGCCCAACTAGCTCGGAGACCCAGTACTTC
TRBJ1-1 | . | TRBV27 | . | CASSLSWGRTEAFF | TGTGCCAGCAGTTTATCCTGGGGGAGGACTGAAGCTTTCTTT
TRBJ1-1 | TRBD1 | TRBV18 | . | CASSPQGAAAEAFF | TGTGCCAGCTCACCACAGGGGGCGGCGGCTGAAGCTTTCTTT
TRBJ1-2 | TRBD1 | TRBV6-1 | . | CASSRPTGANYGYTF | TGTGCCAGCAGTCGCCCGACAGGGGCTAACTATGGCTACACCTTC
TRBJ2-7 | TRBD2 | TRBV7-9 | few | CASSLRLAGVYEQYF | TGTGCCAGCAGCTTAAGACTAGCGGGAGTATACGAGCAGTACTTC
TRBJ1-4 | TRBD1 | TRBV28 | . | CASSPGTGLTNEKLFF | TGTGCCAGCAGTCCAGGGACAGGGCTAACTAATGAAAAACTGTTTTTT
TRBJ2-1 | . | TRBV5-1 | . | CASSVRQNNEQFF | TGCGCCAGCAGCGTCCGACAGAACAATGAGCAGTTCTTC
TRBJ2-7 | . | TRBV12-5 | . | CASAWGGSGYEQYF | TGTGCTAGTGCCTGGGGGGGCAGCGGATACGAGCAGTACTTC
TRBJ1-5 | . | TRBV30 | . | CAWSRLEGFNQPQHF | TGTGCCTGGAGTCGCCTCGAGGGCTTCAATCAGCCCCAGCATTTT
TRBJ1-5 | . | TRBV7-9 | few | CASSDGGRDQPQHF | TGTGCCAGCAGCGATGGGGGGAGGGACCAGCCCCAGCATTTT
TRBJ2-5 | . | TRBV6-6 | once | CASSYIRKETQYF | TGTGCCAGCAGTTACATTAGAAAAGAGACCCAGTACTTC
TRBJ1-3 | . | TRBV18 | . | CASSPGSSGNTIYF | TGTGCCAGCTCACCGGGGAGCTCTGGAAACACCATATATTTT
TRBJ2-3 | TRBD1 | TRBV5-1 | . | CASSTRTGGTDTQYF | TGCGCCAGCAGCACTCGGACAGGGGGAACAGATACGCAGTATTTT
TRBJ1-1 | . | TRBV5-1 | . | CASREDEGNTEAFF | TGCGCCAGCAGGGAGGATGAGGGGAACACTGAAGCTTTCTTT